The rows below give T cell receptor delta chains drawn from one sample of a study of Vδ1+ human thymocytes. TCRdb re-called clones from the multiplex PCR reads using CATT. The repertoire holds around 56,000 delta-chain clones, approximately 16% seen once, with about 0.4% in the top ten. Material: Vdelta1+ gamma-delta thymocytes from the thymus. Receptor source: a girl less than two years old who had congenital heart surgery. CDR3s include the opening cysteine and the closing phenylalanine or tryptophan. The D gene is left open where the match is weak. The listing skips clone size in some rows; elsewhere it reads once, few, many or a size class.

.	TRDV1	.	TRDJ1	TGTGCTCTTGGGAGATCGCGCCCCACCGATAAACTCATCTTT	CALGRSRPTDKLIF
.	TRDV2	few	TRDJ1	TGTGCCTGTGACATTATTCCCGGATGCACCGATAAACTCATCTTT	CACDIIPGCTDKLIF
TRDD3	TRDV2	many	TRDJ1	TGTGCCTGTGATAGGTACTGGGGGATCCACTGGTACACCGATAAACTCATCTTT	CACDRYWGIHWYTDKLIF
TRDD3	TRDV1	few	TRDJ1	TGTGCTCTTGGGGAAATATCAACAGCCAACTGGGGGACGAAACCGTACACCGATAAACTCATCTTT	CALGEISTANWGTKPYTDKLIF
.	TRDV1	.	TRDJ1	TGTGCTCTTGGGGAACTAGTGGGCCCCGTCCTTTCTTCCGATAAACTCATCTTT	CALGELVGPVLSSDKLIF
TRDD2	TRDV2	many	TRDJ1	TGTGCCTGTGACGCCCTTCCTACGGTCTCCACCGATAAACTCATCTTT	CACDALPTVSTDKLIF
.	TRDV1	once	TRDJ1	TGTGCTCTTGGGGAACTAGTCGCCCTTGGGAGATCCGATAAACTCATCTTT	CALGELVALGRSDKLIF
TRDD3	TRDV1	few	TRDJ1	TGTGCTCTTGGGGAACGGGACCTACTGACTGGGGGATACGCCCGTTACGGTTATACCGATAAACTCATCTTT	CALGERDLLTGGYARYGYTDKLIF
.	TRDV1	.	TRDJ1	TGTGCTCTTGGGAACCCCGGCCTTCCCCTCACCCTGGGGCCTCCATACACCGATAAACTCATCTTT	CALGNPGLPLTLGPPYTDKLIF
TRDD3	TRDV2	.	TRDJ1	TGTGCCTGTGACACCGTGCGACGAGCTGGGGGATACCATTCCTGTTGGGCCGATAAACTCATCTTT	CACDTVRRAGGYHSCWADKLIF
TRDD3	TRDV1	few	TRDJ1	TGTGCTCTTGGGGCTAGGTGGGGGATACGAGTGGGGTACACCGATAAACTCATCTTT	CALGARWGIRVGYTDKLIF
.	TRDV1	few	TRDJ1	TGTGCTCTTGGGGAACTAGTAATCCTCACTGGCGATAAACTCATCTTT	CALGELVILTGDKLIF
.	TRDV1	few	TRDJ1	TGTGCTCTTGGGGAATCCCTCCTTCCTACTACGACTGGGGGAGACACCGATAAACTCATCTTT	CALGESLLPTTTGGDTDKLIF
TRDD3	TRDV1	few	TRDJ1	TGTGCTCTTGTTTCCTTTTCCTGGGGGCTTAAGAGGTACACCGATAAACTCATCTTT	CALVSFSWGLKRYTDKLIF
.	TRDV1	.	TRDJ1	TGTGCTCTTGTTCCGCGAGGGAGCCGACCCGATAAACTCATCTTT	CALVPRGSRPDKLIF
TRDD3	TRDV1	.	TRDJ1	TGTGCTCTTGGGGAACTAGGGGTACAAAGGGGGGATCGGGACGATAAACTCATCTTT	CALGELGVQRGDRDDKLIF
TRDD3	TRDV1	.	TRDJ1	TGTGCTCTTGGGGGTTCCTGGGGGGACACCGATAAACTCATCTTT	CALGGSWGDTDKLIF
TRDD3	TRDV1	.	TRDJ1	TGTGCTCTTGGGGAATGTCCCCAAAAGATCCCCAGTACTGGGGGATACGCCGATAAACTCATCTTT	CALGECPQKIPSTGGYADKLIF
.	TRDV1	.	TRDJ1	TGTGCTCTTGGGGAACGAACTGCTAGTAGGGCGTCGTGGGGGGCTTACACCGATAAACTCATCTTT	CALGERTASRASWGAYTDKLIF
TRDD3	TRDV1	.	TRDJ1	TGTGCTCTTGGGGTTCTCCTACGTACTGGGGGATTGGGGACCACCGATAAACTCATCTTT	CALGVLLRTGGLGTTDKLIF
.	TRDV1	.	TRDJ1	TGTGCTCTTGGGGAACCCTCGCTAGCATACGCCGATAAACTCATCTTT	CALGEPSLAYADKLIF
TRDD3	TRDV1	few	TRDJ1	TGTGCTCTTGGGGAGTCCCACAGTGGGGGATCATCCCCCCTCACCGATAAACTCATCTTT	CALGESHSGGSSPLTDKLIF
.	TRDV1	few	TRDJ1	TGTGCTCTTGGGGAACCAGAGCCCTTCATACCCCTCCCCGTATTGAGGAAACTCATCTTT	CALGEPEPFIPLPVLRKLIF
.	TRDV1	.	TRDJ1	TGTGCTCTTGGGGAGGGTCCGTCTACCGATAAACTCATCTTT	CALGEGPSTDKLIF
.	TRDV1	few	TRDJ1	TGTGCTCTTGGGGAAAGGAGGGAGAAGGGACTCATCTTT	CALGERREKGLIF
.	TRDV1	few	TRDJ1	TGTGCTCTTGGGGAACTAGAGTCCTACGGTACTGGGTTTTACACCGATAAACTCATCTTT	CALGELESYGTGFYTDKLIF
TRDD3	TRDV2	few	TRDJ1	TGTGCCTGTGACACCCCCCTTGGGGATACAGAGTACACCGATAAACTCATCTTT	CACDTPLGDTEYTDKLIF
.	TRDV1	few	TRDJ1	TGTGCTCTTGGGGCCCCGGAGATAACCGATAAACTCATCTTT	CALGAPEITDKLIF
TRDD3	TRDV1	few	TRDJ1	TGTGCTCTTGGGGAGGGGACCCTTCCCACGGGGATACGATTAGAAACCGATAAACTCATCTTT	CALGEGTLPTGIRLETDKLIF
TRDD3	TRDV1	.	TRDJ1	TGTGCTCTTGGGGAAGATGGCAGCGGCGCCACTCCATACTGGGGGATACTAATACGGCACACCGATAAACTCATCTTT	CALGEDGSGATPYWGILIRHTDKLIF
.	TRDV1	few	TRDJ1	TGTGCTCTTGGGAGATCTGCCCTTGACTCCCCCAACCAGAATAAACTCATCTTT	CALGRSALDSPNQNKLIF